Following are 11 T cell receptor beta chains from one sample sequenced in a study of blood T cells in healthy people across ages. Together with a sample-barcoded 5' primer, a J-beta primer mix was included in a second PCR lasting roughly 6 to 12 cycles. TCRdb reanalysed the 5' RACE reads using MiXCR and keeps one entry per CDR3 protein. The data show around 1,700,000 distinct CDR3 sequences, roughly 27% seen once. Material for sequencing was blood. The receptors stem from a woman in her 30s in good health.

This clonotype showed up many times. The rearrangement uses TRBV7-2 and TRBJ2-7, with 14 bases aligning to TRBD2. The V gene end was trimmed by 5 bases and the J gene end by 6 bases; junction bases not matched to a gene: 9. CDR1 is SGHTA, CDR2 FQGNSA, per germline. The CDR3 sequence is 16 residues long. For the CDR3, the DNA is TGTGCCAGCAGCGCCCAGACTAGCGGGAGGGGTCCCGAGCAGTACTTC. This translates into CASSAQTSGRGPEQYF.

The chain carries TRBV29-1 and TRBJ1-1; no reliable D call. Between the trimmed V and J ends, which lost 5 bases and 1 base, there was a span of 8 bases. CDR1 is SQVTM, CDR2 ANQGSEA, per germline. This CDR3 region has 12 residues. CDR3 coding DNA: TGCAGCGTTAAAAGGTCGAACACTGAAGCTTTCTTT. Translated: CSVKRSNTEAFF.

J is TRBJ2-5 and V is TRBV10-3; 9 bases agree with TRBD1. This CDR3 spans 14 amino acids. Per germline, CDR1 ENHRY and CDR2 SYGVKD. Trimming cost V 2 bases and J 5 bases; bases outside gene matches: 3. CDR3 in amino acids: CAISETGGLETQYF. In DNA, the CDR3 is TGTGCCATCAGTGAGACAGGGGGCTTGGAGACCCAGTACTTC.

This clonotype was observed many times. This chain connects TRBV28 to TRBJ2-1; 14 bases are a match to TRBD2. Germline CDR1 and CDR2: MDHEN and SYDVKM. With 5 bases clipped from V and 6 bases from J, the junction kept 3 bases outside the gene matches. The CDR3 is made up of 15 amino acids. The CDR3 sequence is CASSIGTSGSNEQFF. In DNA form, the CDR3 reads TGTGCCAGCAGTATCGGGACTAGCGGGAGCAATGAGCAGTTCTTC.

There are a few counts of this clonotype. This chain connects TRBV20-1 to TRBJ1-4; maybe TRBD1 (5 bases). The germline gives CDR1 DFQATT, CDR2 SNEGSKA (reference sequence). The V gene lost 3 bases and the J gene lost 8 bases, with 13 bases spanning the gap. CDR3 length: 13 residues. The CDR3 loop reads CSARTVKGEKLFF. DNA of the CDR3: TGCAGTGCTAGGACAGTCAAAGGGGAAAAACTGTTTTTT.

This clonotype was counted only a few times. CDR3 sequence: CSVEEGAIRQPQHF. Here the CDR3 DNA reads TGCAGCGTTGAAGAGGGGGCGATACGTCAGCCCCAGCATTTT. The gene calls are TRBV29-1 and TRBJ1-5, with D possibly TRBD1 on 6 matching bases. Per germline, CDR1 SQVTM and CDR2 ANQGSEA. The CDR3 contains 14 residues. V was pared by 0 bases and J by 6 bases, with 12 bases between.

This clonotype was picked up a small number of times. The chain has TRBV4-3 and TRBJ1-1, with a possible D match to TRBD1 (5 bases). Trimming stripped 3 bases from V and 1 base from J, with 9 bases between. This CDR3 contains 14 residues. Germline V gene data show CDR1 as LGHNA and CDR2 as YSLEER. The CDR3 protein is CASSQGTENTEAFF. CDR3 nucleotides: TGCGCCAGCAGCCAGGGGACTGAGAACACTGAAGCTTTCTTT.

The rearrangement uses TRBV2 and TRBJ1-1, with 7 bases matching TRBD1. Trimming removed 7 bases from V and 4 bases from J; junction bases left unmatched: 6. The CDR3 length is 13 residues. The germline V gene has CDR1 SNHLY and CDR2 FYNNEI. The DNA for the CDR3 is TGTGCCAGCACCGGACAGGCGCGCACTGAAGCTTTCTTT. Amino acids: CASTGQARTEAFF. The variable domain in full, with the rest retrieved from reference TRBV2 and TRBJ1-1, is EPEVTQTPSHQVTQMGQEVILRCVPISNHLYFYWYRQILGQKVEFLVSFYNNEISEKSEIFDDQFSVERPDGSNFTLKIRSTKLEDSAMYFCASTGQARTEAFFGQGTRLTVV.

The rearrangement joins TRBV6-5 to TRBJ1-2; D is undetermined. The ends were cut back, 2 bases at V and 4 bases at J, with 11 bases in the middle. The CDR3 totals 14 residues. Per the germline V gene, CDR1 is MNHEY and CDR2 is SVGAGI. This CDR3 reads CASSYRQSGYGYTF. DNA for the CDR3: TGTGCCAGCAGTTACCGGCAGTCGGGCTATGGCTACACCTTC.

Points on this clonotype: This sequence may be a read error, since a much larger clone differs from it by one base. V usage is TRBV29-1 and J usage is TRBJ2-4, with TRBD2 as a possible D gene (5 bases). Germline CDR1 reads SQVTM; CDR2 reads ANQGSEA. V shed 4 bases and J shed 11 bases, with 18 bases lying between them. CDR3 length equals 13 residues. CDR3 DNA sequence: TGCAGCGTTGCCAGAGGGAGAATGGACGTTCAGTACTTC. Translating gives CSVARGRMDVQYF.

The rearrangement links TRBV7-3 to TRBJ2-1, with D uncertain. The CDR3 sequence is 15 residues long. V was shortened by 4 bases and J by 1 base, with 11 bases between the two germline ends. Germline loops: CDR1 SGHTA, CDR2 FQGTGA. The CDR3 here is CASSSTPGSYNEQFF. The CDR3 DNA reads as TGTGCCAGCAGCTCCACGCCAGGATCCTACAATGAGCAGTTCTTC.